Listed below are T cell receptor beta chains from one sample, sequenced in a study of blood T cell repertoires in COVID-19. Data came from immunoSEQ multiplex PCR; TCRdb stores just in-frame clones and leaves some out. Among 370,000 or so clones, around 84% were seen once, and the ten largest hold 1.1%. The sequenced sample consisted of peripheral blood. Every receptor here comes from a human donor with acute or convalescent COVID-19. The donor label of this sample is uncertain. CDR3s include the opening cysteine and the closing phenylalanine or tryptophan. The D gene is left open where the match is weak.

J	D	V	CDR3	DNA
TRBJ2-5	NA	TRBV18	CASSPGGGRETQYF	TGTGCCAGCTCGCCCGGGGGAGGTCGAGAGACCCAGTACTTC
TRBJ1-2	NA	TRBV4-2	CASRENTGYGYTF	TGTGCCAGCAGGGAAAACACGGGGTATGGCTACACCTTC
TRBJ1-3	TRBD1	TRBV5-1	CASSSSGPGGSGNTIYF	TGCGCCAGCAGCTCCTCCGGCCCAGGGGGCAGTGGAAACACCATATATTTT
TRBJ2-5	NA	TRBV10-2	CASNKLGTSQETQYF	TGCGCCAGCAACAAGCTCGGGACAAGCCAAGAGACCCAGTACTTC
TRBJ1-5	NA	TRBV18	CASSPAGSNQPQHF	TGTGCCAGCTCACCGGCTGGTAGCAATCAGCCCCAGCATTTT
TRBJ1-5	TRBD1	TRBV18	CASSRTGEGPQHF	TGTGCCAGCTCAAGGACAGGAGAGGGGCCCCAGCATTTT
TRBJ1-2	NA	TRBV6-1	CASSEMGGNYGYTF	TGTGCCAGCAGTGAAATGGGGGGAAACTATGGCTACACCTTC
TRBJ2-5	TRBD1	TRBV25-1	CASSELQGAQETQYF	TGTGCCAGCAGTGAACTTCAGGGGGCACAAGAGACCCAGTACTTC
TRBJ1-6	TRBD1	TRBV2	CASSHDRAYGSPLHF	TGTGCCAGCAGTCACGACAGGGCCTATGGTTCACCCCTCCACTTT
TRBJ2-3	NA	TRBV28	CASSLPGGPTDTQYF	TGTGCCAGCAGTTTACCTGGCGGGCCCACCGATACGCAGTATTTT